Listed below are T cell receptor beta chains from one sample, sequenced in a study of blood T cell repertoires in COVID-19. Using immunoSEQ multiplex PCR, the repertoire was profiled, and TCRdb retains in-frame clones only, with some absent. The table records 250,000 to 300,000 clones, approximately 88% of them present only once. Source material: peripheral blood. These receptors came from a woman aged 25 to 39 with acute or convalescent COVID-19. The CDR3 runs from the conserved cysteine through the conserved F or W. A D gene is named only where the DNA matches it firmly. Only part of the rows carry a size: once, few, many, or a class if the clone is expanded.

CDR3: CASSQAAGGATYEQYF; DNA: TGTGCCAGCAGCCAAGCTGCCGGAGGCGCAACCTACGAGCAGTACTTC; J: TRBJ2-7; size: -; D: -; V: TRBV3-1/TRBV3-2
CDR3: CASSSRGLAGGHYEQYF; DNA: TGTGCCAGCAGCTCTCGCGGACTAGCGGGAGGGCACTACGAGCAGTACTTC; J: TRBJ2-7; size: -; D: TRBD2; V: TRBV7-2
CDR3: CAITSGRVTDTQYF; DNA: TGTGCCATCACATCGGGCAGGGTAACAGATACGCAGTATTTT; J: TRBJ2-3; size: -; D: -; V: TRBV10-3
CDR3: CASSLIQNTEAFF; DNA: TGTGCCAGCAGCTTGATACAGAACACTGAAGCTTTCTTT; J: TRBJ1-1; size: -; D: -; V: TRBV5-4
CDR3: CASSPYPVYSPLHF; DNA: TGTGCCAGCAGCCCTTATCCTGTGTATTCACCCCTCCACTTT; J: TRBJ1-6; size: -; D: -; V: TRBV3-1/TRBV3-2
CDR3: CASSNRDTITGELFF; DNA: TGTGCCAGCAGCAACCGGGACACAATCACCGGGGAGCTGTTTTTT; J: TRBJ2-2; size: -; D: -; V: TRBV9
CDR3: CASSNRVANTEAFF; DNA: TGTGCCAGCAGCAACAGGGTGGCGAACACTGAAGCTTTCTTT; J: TRBJ1-1; size: few; D: -; V: TRBV11-2
CDR3: CAWSVRSTDTQYF; DNA: TGTGCCTGGAGTGTACGCAGTACAGATACGCAGTATTTT; J: TRBJ2-3; size: few; D: -; V: TRBV30
CDR3: CASSIMNEQFF; DNA: TGTGCCAGCAGTATCATGAATGAGCAGTTCTTC; J: TRBJ2-1; size: -; D: -; V: TRBV27
CDR3: CASSLVQGSYNEQFF; DNA: TGTGCCAGCAGCTTAGTACAGGGTTCCTACAATGAGCAGTTCTTC; J: TRBJ2-1; size: -; D: -; V: TRBV7-6
CDR3: CASHPNTGLDYGYTF; DNA: TGTGCCAGCCACCCGAATACAGGTCTCGACTATGGCTACACCTTC; J: TRBJ1-2; size: -; D: -; V: TRBV21-1
CDR3: CASSVDFGTDYGYTF; DNA: TGTGCCAGCAGCGTAGATTTTGGGACAGACTATGGCTACACCTTC; J: TRBJ1-2; size: -; D: TRBD1; V: TRBV9
CDR3: CASGPGQPLRGYTF; DNA: TGTGCCAGCGGCCCGGGACAGCCCCTCCGGGGCTACACCTTC; J: TRBJ1-2; size: -; D: TRBD1; V: TRBV6-5
CDR3: CASSPRDTQYF; DNA: TGTGCCAGCAGCCCACGGGATACGCAGTATTTT; J: TRBJ2-3; size: -; D: -; V: TRBV12-3/TRBV12-4
CDR3: CSASLEETQYF; DNA: TGCAGTGCTAGCTTGGAGGAGACCCAGTACTTC; J: TRBJ2-5; size: -; D: -; V: TRBV20-1
CDR3: CASSPTGTSGGQYF; DNA: TGTGCCAGCAGCCCGACTGGGACTAGCGGGGGGCAGTACTTC; J: TRBJ2-7; size: -; D: TRBD2; V: TRBV7-9
CDR3: CASSLVAGYNEQFF; DNA: TGTGCCAGCAGCTTGGTAGCGGGGTACAATGAGCAGTTCTTC; J: TRBJ2-1; size: -; D: TRBD2; V: TRBV5-5
CDR3: CASSPGSRGYEQYF; DNA: TGTGCCAGCTCACCTGGGAGCAGAGGTTACGAGCAGTACTTC; J: TRBJ2-7; size: -; D: -; V: TRBV18
CDR3: CASSTRQGSYNSPLHF; DNA: TGTGCCAGTAGTACTCGACAGGGCTCCTATAATTCACCCCTCCACTTT; J: TRBJ1-6; size: -; D: TRBD1; V: TRBV19
CDR3: CASSPWAGQETQYF; DNA: TGTGCCAGCTCACCTTGGGCAGGGCAAGAGACCCAGTACTTC; J: TRBJ2-5; size: -; D: -; V: TRBV18
CDR3: CASSPTPGAGGHNEQFF; DNA: TGTGCCAGCAGCCCCACCCCGGGGGCGGGGGGACACAATGAGCAGTTCTTC; J: TRBJ2-1; size: -; D: TRBD2; V: TRBV11-3
CDR3: CASRGQGGGSNQPQHF; DNA: TGTGCCAGTAGGGGACAGGGAGGGGGTAGCAATCAGCCCCAGCATTTT; J: TRBJ1-5; size: -; D: TRBD1; V: TRBV19
CDR3: CASSLSSWANEQFF; DNA: TGTGCCAGCAGCTTGTCGTCTTGGGCAAATGAGCAGTTCTTC; J: TRBJ2-1; size: -; D: -; V: TRBV7-9
CDR3: CASSFQDRTGEQYF; DNA: TGTGCCAGCAGCTTTCAGGACAGGACGGGCGAGCAGTACTTC; J: TRBJ2-7; size: -; D: TRBD1; V: TRBV7-2
CDR3: CATWGNSGTYEQYF; DNA: TGTGCCACCTGGGGTAATAGCGGGACCTACGAGCAGTACTTC; J: TRBJ2-7; size: few; D: TRBD2; V: TRBV25-1
CDR3: CASSRWQGMNTEAFF; DNA: TGTGCCAGCAGTCGCTGGCAGGGTATGAACACTGAAGCTTTCTTT; J: TRBJ1-1; size: once; D: -; V: TRBV27
CDR3: CAGDQGFKETQYF; DNA: TGTGCCGGGGACCAGGGGTTCAAAGAGACCCAGTACTTC; J: TRBJ2-5; size: -; D: -; V: TRBV30
CDR3: CASSQDRNTIYF; DNA: TGTGCCAGCAGCCAAGACAGAAACACCATATATTTT; J: TRBJ1-3; size: -; D: -; V: TRBV3-1/TRBV3-2
CDR3: CASSLDRGLGNTIYF; DNA: TGCGCCAGCAGCTTGGACAGGGGCCTTGGAAACACCATATATTTT; J: TRBJ1-3; size: -; D: TRBD1; V: TRBV5-1
CDR3: CASSYRGTNEKLFF; DNA: TGTGCCAGCAGTTACCGGGGAACTAATGAAAAACTGTTTTTT; J: TRBJ1-4; size: -; D: -; V: TRBV6-5
CDR3: CASSFRPESGFGEQYF; DNA: TGTGCCAGCAGTTTTAGACCAGAGAGCGGATTTGGGGAGCAGTACTTC; J: TRBJ2-7; size: few; D: -; V: TRBV6-5
CDR3: CASSSQQGTNEKLFF; DNA: TGCGCCAGCAGCTCGCAACAGGGGACTAATGAAAAACTGTTTTTT; J: TRBJ1-4; size: -; D: TRBD1; V: TRBV5-1